A selection of T cell receptor beta chains follows, all from one sample in a study of T cell responses to AZD1222 COVID-19 vaccine. Measured with immunoSEQ multiplex PCR; TCRdb has only the in-frame clones, and not every one. Found here are about 120,000 clones, about 90% of them singletons; the top ten hold 3.5% to 5%. The sample in question was peripheral blood, obtained on day 0 of AZD1222 vaccination. The receptors derive from an adult in good health. Each CDR3 is given with its conserved first and last residue. Each record gives: CDR3 DNA, CDR3 protein, V gene, D gene, clone size, J gene. The D gene is left open where the match is weak. Rows give clone size only sometimes, using once, few, many, or a class for an expanded clone.

TGTGCCAGCAGCTTGGGGGGACTAGCTATAGATACGCAGTATTTT,CASSLGGLAIDTQYF,TRBV5-6,TRBD2,.,TRBJ2-3
TGTGCCTGGAGTCTGGGATACTACGAGCAGTACTTC,CAWSLGYYEQYF,TRBV30,.,.,TRBJ2-7
TGCGCCAGCAGCTTGGGACAGGGAAGCTACAATGAGCAGTTCTTC,CASSLGQGSYNEQFF,TRBV5-1,TRBD1,.,TRBJ2-1
TGTGCCAGTAGCATAACAGGGGGCAGAGCAGATACGCAGTATTTT,CASSITGGRADTQYF,TRBV19,TRBD1,.,TRBJ2-3
TGTGCCAGCAGGGGTAGCACAGATACGCAGTATTTT,CASRGSTDTQYF,TRBV3-1/TRBV3-2,.,.,TRBJ2-3
TGTGCCGGCAGACAGGGGGGATTCAATCAGCCCCAGCATTTT,CAGRQGGFNQPQHF,TRBV6-5,TRBD1,.,TRBJ1-5
TGTGCCAGCAGCCCCCTAACGGACAGCCGCTCTGGGGCCAACGTCCTGACTTTC,CASSPLTDSRSGANVLTF,TRBV7-6,.,.,TRBJ2-6
TGTGCCAGCAGCCAGGGACACGAAAAACTGTTTTTT,CASSQGHEKLFF,TRBV12-3/TRBV12-4,.,few,TRBJ1-4
TGTGCCAGCACCCGGGGCAACTCCTACGAGCAGTACTTC,CASTRGNSYEQYF,TRBV2,.,once,TRBJ2-7
TGTGCCAGCAGTTTGGGCAGGGACACTGAAGCTTTCTTT,CASSLGRDTEAFF,TRBV27,.,.,TRBJ1-1